These T cell receptor beta chains were read from a single sample in a study of blood T cell repertoires in COVID-19. Method: immunoSEQ multiplex PCR; TCRdb's copy keeps in-frame clones and lacks some. The sample includes around 130,000 clones, roughly 90% of them seen just once. Specimen: peripheral blood. Receptor source: a man aged 55 to 70 with COVID-19, enrolled during active disease. Both conserved end residues are part of each CDR3. D genes are given only for firm matches. The size entry is marked missing in some rows and otherwise reads once, few, many or a size class.

size	D	length	J	V	DNA	CDR3
NA	TRBD1	15	TRBJ2-7	TRBV19	TGTGCCAGTAGTTCTTCCTCCGGGACAGGGGAAGGGCAGTACTTC	CASSSSSGTGEGQYF
NA	NA	15	TRBJ1-1	TRBV5-1	TGCGCCAGCAGCTTTACAGGGAAAATCGCTCTTGAAGCTTTCTTT	CASSFTGKIALEAFF
NA	NA	12	TRBJ2-1	TRBV11-2	TGTGCCAGCAGCCAGCTTGCGGGAGAGCAGTTCTTC	CASSQLAGEQFF
NA	TRBD2	16	TRBJ2-5	TRBV4-1	TGCGCCAGCAGCCAAGATCTCGGACTAGCGTTAGAGACCCAGTACTTC	CASSQDLGLALETQYF
NA	NA	15	TRBJ2-7	TRBV9	TGTGCCAGCACCCTAGCTACCGGGACACTCTACGAGCAGTACTTC	CASTLATGTLYEQYF
NA	NA	14	TRBJ2-2	TRBV6-1	TGTGCCAGTCGGGTACAGGTGAACACCGGGGAGCTGTTTTTT	CASRVQVNTGELFF
NA	TRBD2	13	TRBJ2-1	TRBV12-3/TRBV12-4	TGTGCCAGCAGTTCAATTCTAGCGGATGAGCAGTTCTTC	CASSSILADEQFF
NA	NA	16	TRBJ1-1	TRBV29-1	TGCAGCGTTGAAGAGAGGCGGACTACCATGAACACTGAAGCTTTCTTT	CSVEERRTTMNTEAFF
NA	NA	12	TRBJ2-4	TRBV24-1	TGTGCCACTACGGACAAAAAAAACATTCAGTACTTC	CATTDKKNIQYF
NA	NA	15	TRBJ1-5	TRBV2	TGTGCCAGCAGTGAAGAGGGGCAGGGCAATCAGCCCCAGCATTTT	CASSEEGQGNQPQHF
NA	TRBD1	14	TRBJ2-3	TRBV6-4	TGTGCCAGCAGCGGGACAGGACCCACAGATACGCAGTATTTT	CASSGTGPTDTQYF
NA	TRBD2	17	TRBJ2-2	TRBV28	TGTGCCAGCAGTTCCTTCGGCACTAGCGGGAACACCGGGGAGCTGTTTTTT	CASSSFGTSGNTGELFF
NA	TRBD1	15	TRBJ2-1	TRBV5-1	TGCGCCAGCAGCGGGACAGAGAGCTCCTACAATGAGCAGTTCTTC	CASSGTESSYNEQFF
NA	TRBD1	16	TRBJ1-1	TRBV19	TGTGCCAGTAGTCCAATAACAGGGGGCTTGAACACTGAAGCTTTCTTT	CASSPITGGLNTEAFF
NA	TRBD2	17	TRBJ2-1	TRBV3-1/TRBV3-2	TGTGCCAGCAGCCAAGAGACTAGCGGGAGGGTGAGCAATGAGCAGTTCTTC	CASSQETSGRVSNEQFF
NA	TRBD2	20	TRBJ2-7	TRBV11-3	TGTGCCAGCAGCTTAGGCGGATATTGGGCCGGGACTAGCGGCTCCTACGAGCAGTACTTC	CASSLGGYWAGTSGSYEQYF
NA	NA	12	TRBJ1-1	TRBV19	TGTGCCAGTATTTCGGTGAGCACTGAAGCTTTCTTT	CASISVSTEAFF
NA	TRBD2	14	TRBJ2-1	TRBV19	TGTGCCAGTAGTTGGCGGGAGCTATACAATGAGCAGTTCTTC	CASSWRELYNEQFF
NA	TRBD1	13	TRBJ2-7	TRBV19	TGTGCCAGTAATGTCGGACAGGGCTACGAGCAGTACTTC	CASNVGQGYEQYF
NA	NA	14	TRBJ1-5	TRBV19	TGTGCCAGTAGTCTCGGACAGAGACATCAGCCCCAGCATTTT	CASSLGQRHQPQHF
NA	TRBD2	16	TRBJ2-5	TRBV18	TGTGCCAGCTCACCCACAGGGGGACTAGCGGAAGAGACCCAGTACTTC	CASSPTGGLAEETQYF
NA	TRBD1	14	TRBJ2-7	TRBV29-1	TGCAGCGTCGGGACAGGGGAATTGGCCTACGAGCAGTACTTC	CSVGTGELAYEQYF
few	TRBD2	16	TRBJ2-3	TRBV5-4	TGTGCCAGCAGTACGCGGGGCGGGAGCGGAGCAGATACGCAGTATTTT	CASSTRGGSGADTQYF
NA	TRBD2	15	TRBJ2-5	TRBV5-1	TGCGCCAGCAGTATGACTAGCGGGCCTCAAGAGACCCAGTACTTC	CASSMTSGPQETQYF
NA	NA	13	TRBJ1-5	TRBV18	TGTGCCAGCTCCCGAGCGGGCGGACAGCCCCAGCATTTT	CASSRAGGQPQHF
few	NA	15	TRBJ1-5	TRBV18	TGTGCCAGCTCACCACTCCGGGGAGGAGTTCAGCCCCAGCATTTT	CASSPLRGGVQPQHF
NA	NA	14	TRBJ1-1	TRBV4-2	TGTGCCAGCAGCCAAGAATTTACTAACACTGAAGCTTTCTTT	CASSQEFTNTEAFF
NA	NA	14	TRBJ1-2	TRBV19	TGTGCCAGTAAGCCCCCGGGGACTAACTATGGCTACACCTTC	CASKPPGTNYGYTF
NA	NA	12	TRBJ1-2	TRBV9	TGTGCCAGCAGCCTCCCCGGCTATGGCTACACCTTC	CASSLPGYGYTF
NA	TRBD1	11	TRBJ1-1	TRBV11-3	TGTGCCAGCAGCAAACAGGGGATGTCTTTCTTT	CASSKQGMSFF
NA	NA	17	TRBJ2-7	TRBV6-1	TGTGCCAGCAGTGTGAACTGGGCTCCCTTTTCCTCCTACGAGCAGTACTTC	CASSVNWAPFSSYEQYF
NA	TRBD1	15	TRBJ1-1	TRBV5-5	TGTGCCAGCACCTCCGGGACAGGTGATGTCACTGAAGCTTTCTTT	CASTSGTGDVTEAFF
NA	NA	13	TRBJ2-7	TRBV9	TGTGCCAGCAGCGCCACCGGGAACTACGAGCAGTACTTC	CASSATGNYEQYF
NA	NA	20	TRBJ2-3	TRBV6-2/TRBV6-3	TGTGCCAGCAGTTACTTTACCGCCAGGGATCATCAAGATAGCACAGATACGCAGTATTTT	CASSYFTARDHQDSTDTQYF
NA	TRBD1	14	TRBJ1-1	TRBV19	TGTGCCAGTAGTCGGGACAGAAGTAACACTGAAGCTTTCTTT	CASSRDRSNTEAFF
NA	TRBD1	13	TRBJ1-5	TRBV6-5	TGTGCCAGCAGCCGGACAGGGGATCAGCCCCAGCATTTT	CASSRTGDQPQHF
few	NA	15	TRBJ2-2	TRBV11-2	TGTGCCAGCAGCTTATTACGGGGAAACACCGGGGAGCTGTTTTTT	CASSLLRGNTGELFF
once	NA	14	TRBJ2-7	TRBV11-1	TGTGCCAGCAGCTCTAGCGTGGAAGTTGACGAGCAGTACTTC	CASSSSVEVDEQYF
NA	TRBD2	15	TRBJ2-2	TRBV9	TGTGCCAGCACCGCGGGACTATTGAACACCGGGGAGCTGTTTTTT	CASTAGLLNTGELFF
NA	NA	14	TRBJ2-7	TRBV3-1/TRBV3-2	TGTGCCAGCAGCCAAAGAGGATTAGCCCACGAGCAGTACTTC	CASSQRGLAHEQYF
NA	TRBD1	15	TRBJ2-7	TRBV3-1/TRBV3-2	TGTGCCAGCAGCCAATCCCGGGACAGGGGTGGAAAGCAGTACTTC	CASSQSRDRGGKQYF
NA	NA	16	TRBJ2-3	TRBV10-3	TGTGCCATCAGTGAGTCGCTAGCGTCAGGCACAGATACGCAGTATTTT	CAISESLASGTDTQYF
once	NA	15	TRBJ2-1	TRBV10-3	TGTGCCATCAGTGAGTCGTGGGAGGATTACAATGAGCAGTTCTTC	CAISESWEDYNEQFF
NA	TRBD1	17	TRBJ2-6	TRBV19	TGTGCCAGTAGTAGCGACAGGGGGCTGGCAAGGGCCAACGTCCTGACTTTC	CASSSDRGLARANVLTF
NA	NA	15	TRBJ1-1	TRBV4-1	TGCGCCAGCAGCTACCACAGGGAATCGAACACTGAAGCTTTCTTT	CASSYHRESNTEAFF
NA	NA	15	TRBJ1-5	TRBV18	TGTGCCAGCTCCCCACTCAGGGATAGCAATCAGCCCCAGCATTTT	CASSPLRDSNQPQHF
NA	TRBD2	15	TRBJ2-4	TRBV4-3	TGCGCCAGCAGCCAAGACAGGCTAGCGGGGAACATTCAGTACTTC	CASSQDRLAGNIQYF
NA	TRBD1	13	TRBJ1-1	TRBV30	TGTGCCTTCCGGACAGGGCGTTACACTGAAGCTTTCTTT	CAFRTGRYTEAFF
NA	TRBD1	17	TRBJ1-3	TRBV4-3	TGCGCCAGCAGCCAAGATTCTATAGGACAGGGTGGAAACACCATATATTTT	CASSQDSIGQGGNTIYF
NA	NA	12	TRBJ1-1	TRBV5-5	TGTGCCAGCAGCTCTAAGACAGCCGAAGCTTTCTTT	CASSSKTAEAFF
NA	TRBD2	15	TRBJ2-1	TRBV18	TGTGCCAGCTCACCGGGACTAGCGGATAACAATGAGCAGTTCTTC	CASSPGLADNNEQFF
NA	NA	14	TRBJ2-1	TRBV3-1/TRBV3-2	TGTGCCAGCAGCCAGTGGACTACGTCCAATGAGCAGTTCTTC	CASSQWTTSNEQFF
NA	NA	16	TRBJ1-3	TRBV11-2	TGTGCCAGCAGCTCCTTGATTCGGAGGGCTGGAAACACCATATATTTT	CASSSLIRRAGNTIYF